This TCR beta chain originates from a study of blood T cell repertoires in COVID-19 (TCRdb year 2020). Background on the whole study: The collaborator samples originated in the United States, Italy and Spain and spanned the acute and convalescent phases of COVID-19. The material from the prospective study consisted of cDNA or gDNA derived from T cells, B-cell-depleted T cells, or PBMCs. Deeply sampled blood TCRbeta repertoires from subjects exposed to, actively infected with, or recovered from COVID-19 were included in the dataset. The repertoires were made available in a free public database intended to serve as a resource for research on the immune response to SARS-CoV-2. The samples were drawn from the first 160 participants of the ongoing ImmuneRACE study and from over 950 subjects provided by 6 global collaborators. Sample metadata almost always included a de-identified subject ID, COVID-19 status, age in years and sex. Where available, HLA class I and class II types were obtained from metadata supplied by the sample provider rather than from assay-based typing.

On the study overall, not on this receptor specifically: The quantity of clinical and demographic metadata differed by source and by participant and was supplied without curation.

For this clone: No antigen is known for it. Per-base quality was not reported, and no clone a single base away is much larger than it.

TCRbeta CDR3 regions were amplified from genomic DNA using the immunoSEQ Assay, a bias-controlled multiplex PCR. In the original analysis: The number of nucleated cells in each sample was estimated from the amplification of reference gene primers within the assay. To quantify the absolute abundance of each unique TCRbeta CDR3 rearrangement, sequence reads were collapsed and filtered. For each sample, productive Simpson clonality was calculated as the square root of Simpson's diversity index across productive rearrangements. The clones in this table, taken by TCRdb from immuneACCESS, are in-frame only. Not every clone is retained; where verified, under half of the shortfall comes from an unresolved V gene, and the cause of the rest is unknown. The V and J calls and clone size come from that table; D and trimming were worked out from the DNA. The sample table holds some 97,000 clones, of which roughly 84% were seen once. The top ten clones comprise roughly 7.3% of the sample.

Looking up the germline V gene yields CDR1 SGHRS and CDR2 YFSETQ. From cysteine to phenylalanine, the CDR3 is 15 amino acids long. Kept here is only the CDR3 DNA, which spans 45 bases and is read in frame from base 1. Compared with germline, V lacks 4 bases and J lacks 7 bases; bases without a gene match: 5. Each collaborating institution followed its own protocols to collect whole blood in K2EDTA tubes. Collaborator samples were shipped for TCRbeta analysis as frozen whole blood, isolated PBMCs, or DNA extracted from either sample type. The sequenced material came from peripheral blood. The rearrangement joined TRBV5-1 to TRBJ2-5, with TRBD2 identical over 15 junction bases. The source of this sequence is a man aged 30-40 years in a cohort sampled during active COVID-19. The DNA sequence is TGCGCCAGCAGCAAGCAGGGACTAGCGGGGGGGACCCAGTACTTC. This is translated as CASSKQGLAGGTQYF. Full variable domain (CDR3 extended with the reference TRBV5-1 and TRBJ2-5 proteins): KAGVTQTPRYLIKTRGQQVTLSCSPISGHRSVSWYQQTPGQGLQFLFEYFSETQRNKGNFPGRFSGRQFSNSRSEMNVSTLELGDSALYLCASSKQGLAGGTQYFGPGTRLLVL.